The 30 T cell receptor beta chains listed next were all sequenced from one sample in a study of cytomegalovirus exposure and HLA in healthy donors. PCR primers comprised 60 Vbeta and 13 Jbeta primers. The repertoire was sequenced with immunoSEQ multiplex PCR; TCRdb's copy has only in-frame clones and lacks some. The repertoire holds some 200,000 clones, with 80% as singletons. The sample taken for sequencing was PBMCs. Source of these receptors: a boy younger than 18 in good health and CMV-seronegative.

The CDR3 region has the DNA TGTGCCAGCAGCCAAGATCGCGGGGGGGCAGATACGCAGTATTTT. Amino acids: CASSQDRGGADTQYF. V gene TRBV4-2 combines with J gene TRBJ2-3, with 9 positions matching TRBD2. The CDR3 is 15 residues long. V shed 0 bases and J 4 bases; nucleotides not matched to a gene: 2. Looked up from germline, CDR1 is LGHNA and CDR2 is YNFKEQ.

The CDR3 loop reads CASSLAGGAYQETQYF. In DNA, the CDR3 is TGTGCCAGCAGCTTAGCGGGGGGCGCGTACCAAGAGACCCAGTACTTC. The J gene is TRBJ2-5, the V gene TRBV11-2; weak D call: TRBD2 (7 bases). Germline V lookup: CDR1 SGHAT, CDR2 FQNNGV. CDR3 size: 16 residues. Deletions cut 1 base from V and 0 bases from J, with 12 bases between.

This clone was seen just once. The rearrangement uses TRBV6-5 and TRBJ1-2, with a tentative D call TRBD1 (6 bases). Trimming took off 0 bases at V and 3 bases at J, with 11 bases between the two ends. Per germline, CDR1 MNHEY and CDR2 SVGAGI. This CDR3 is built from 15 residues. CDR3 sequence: CASSYSDTGYYGYTF. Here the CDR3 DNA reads TGTGCCAGCAGTTACTCAGACACAGGGTACTATGGCTACACCTTC.

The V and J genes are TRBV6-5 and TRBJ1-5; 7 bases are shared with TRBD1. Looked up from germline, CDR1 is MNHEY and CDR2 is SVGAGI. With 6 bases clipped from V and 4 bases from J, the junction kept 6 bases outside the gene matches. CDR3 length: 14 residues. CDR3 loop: CASSRQGVNQPQHF. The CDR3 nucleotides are TGTGCCAGCAGCCGACAGGGTGTAAATCAGCCCCAGCATTTT.

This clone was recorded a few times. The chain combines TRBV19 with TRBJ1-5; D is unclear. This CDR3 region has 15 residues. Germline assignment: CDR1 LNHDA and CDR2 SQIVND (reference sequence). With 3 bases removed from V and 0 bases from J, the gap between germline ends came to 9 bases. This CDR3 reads CASSMIRSSNQPQHF. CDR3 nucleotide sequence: TGTGCCAGTAGTATGATCCGTAGTAGCAATCAGCCCCAGCATTTT.

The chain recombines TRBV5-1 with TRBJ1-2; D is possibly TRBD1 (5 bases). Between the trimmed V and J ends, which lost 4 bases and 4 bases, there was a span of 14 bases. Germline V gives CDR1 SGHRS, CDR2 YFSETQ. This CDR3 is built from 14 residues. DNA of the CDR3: TGCGCCAGCAGCCGGACGGGGGTCATCTATGGCTACACCTTC. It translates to CASSRTGVIYGYTF.

Here the CDR3 DNA reads TGCGCCAGCAGCGACGTACAGACTAGCGGGAGTTATGAGCAGTTCTTC. Protein product: CASSDVQTSGSYEQFF. The genes are TRBV5-1 and TRBJ2-1; TRBD2 matches 12 bases. V was pared by 4 bases and J by 8 bases, with 10 bases of the junction left unmatched. In germline, CDR1 is SGHRS, CDR2 YFSETQ. This CDR3 spans 16 amino acids. The full variable domain, rest sourced from reference TRBV5-1 and TRBJ2-1, is KAGVTQTPRYLIKTRGQQVTLSCSPISGHRSVSWYQQTPGQGLQFLFEYFSETQRNKGNFPGRFSGRQFSNSRSEMNVSTLELGDSALYLCASSDVQTSGSYEQFFGPGTRLTVL.

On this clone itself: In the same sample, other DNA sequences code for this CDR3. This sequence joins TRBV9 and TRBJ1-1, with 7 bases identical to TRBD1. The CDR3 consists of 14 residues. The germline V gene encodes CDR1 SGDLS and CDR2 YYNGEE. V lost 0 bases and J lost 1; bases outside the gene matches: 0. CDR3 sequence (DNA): TGTGCCAGCAGCGTAGGACAGGGGAACACTGAAGCTTTCTTT. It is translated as CASSVGQGNTEAFF. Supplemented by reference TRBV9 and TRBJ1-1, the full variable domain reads DSGVTQTPKHLITATGQRVTLRCSPRSGDLSVYWYQQSLDQGLQFLIQYYNGEERAKGNILERFSAQQFPDLHSELNLSSLELGDSALYFCASSVGQGNTEAFFGQGTRLTVV.

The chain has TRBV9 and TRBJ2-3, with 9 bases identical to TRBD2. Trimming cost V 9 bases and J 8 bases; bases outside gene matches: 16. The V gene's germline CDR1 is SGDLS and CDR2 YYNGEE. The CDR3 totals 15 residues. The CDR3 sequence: CATSPASGILGTQYF. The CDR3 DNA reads TGTGCCACTTCTCCCGCTAGCGGGATATTGGGTACGCAGTATTTT. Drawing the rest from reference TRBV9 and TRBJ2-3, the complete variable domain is DSGVTQTPKHLITATGQRVTLRCSPRSGDLSVYWYQQSLDQGLQFLIQYYNGEERAKGNILERFSAQQFPDLHSELNLSSLELGDSALYFCATSPASGILGTQYFGPGTRLTVL.

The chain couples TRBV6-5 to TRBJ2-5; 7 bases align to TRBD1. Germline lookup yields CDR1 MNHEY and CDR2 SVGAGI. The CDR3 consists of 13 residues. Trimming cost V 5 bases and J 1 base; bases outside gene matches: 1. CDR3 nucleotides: TGTGCCAGCAGTCGGGACAGCCAAGAGACCCAGTACTTC. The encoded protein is CASSRDSQETQYF.

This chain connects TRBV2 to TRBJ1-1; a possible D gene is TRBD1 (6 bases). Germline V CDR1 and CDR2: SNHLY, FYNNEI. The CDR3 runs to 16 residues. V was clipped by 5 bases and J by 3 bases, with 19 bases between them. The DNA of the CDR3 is TGTGCCAGCAGTTGGGGCTGGGGGCTAGGGGACACTGAAGCTTTCTTT. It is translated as CASSWGWGLGDTEAFF. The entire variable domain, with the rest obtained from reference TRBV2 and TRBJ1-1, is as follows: EPEVTQTPSHQVTQMGQEVILRCVPISNHLYFYWYRQILGQKVEFLVSFYNNEISEKSEIFDDQFSVERPDGSNFTLKIRSTKLEDSAMYFCASSWGWGLGDTEAFFGQGTRLTVV.

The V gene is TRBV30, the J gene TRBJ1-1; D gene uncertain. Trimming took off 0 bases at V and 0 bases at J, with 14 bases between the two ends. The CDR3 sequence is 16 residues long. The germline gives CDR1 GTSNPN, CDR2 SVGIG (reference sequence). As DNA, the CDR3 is TGTGCCTGGAGTGTACTCGGCGCGGGGATGAACACTGAAGCTTTCTTT. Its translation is CAWSVLGAGMNTEAFF.

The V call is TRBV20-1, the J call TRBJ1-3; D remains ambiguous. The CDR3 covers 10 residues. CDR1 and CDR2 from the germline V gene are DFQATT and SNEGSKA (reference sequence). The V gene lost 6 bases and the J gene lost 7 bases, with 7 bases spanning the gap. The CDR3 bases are TGCAGTGCGCTCGAGAACACCATATATTTT. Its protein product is CSALENTIYF.

The CDR3 is CASSFRDRGTSTDTQYF. CDR3 DNA: TGTGCCAGCAGCTTCCGGGACAGGGGCACTAGCACAGATACGCAGTATTTT. The rearrangement joins TRBV7-6 to TRBJ2-3; 10 positions match TRBD1. The V and J ends lost 3 bases and 0 bases, in that order; junction bases with no gene match: 6. There are 17 residues in the CDR3. Looked up from germline, CDR1 is SGHVS and CDR2 is FNYEAQ.

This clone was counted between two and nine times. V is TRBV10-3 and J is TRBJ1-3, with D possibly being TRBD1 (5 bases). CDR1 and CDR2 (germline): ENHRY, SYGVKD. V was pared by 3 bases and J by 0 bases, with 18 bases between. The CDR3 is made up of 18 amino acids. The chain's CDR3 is CAISDLSRGGLSGNTIYF. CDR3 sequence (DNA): TGTGCCATCAGTGACCTCAGCCGCGGGGGACTCTCTGGAAACACCATATATTTT.

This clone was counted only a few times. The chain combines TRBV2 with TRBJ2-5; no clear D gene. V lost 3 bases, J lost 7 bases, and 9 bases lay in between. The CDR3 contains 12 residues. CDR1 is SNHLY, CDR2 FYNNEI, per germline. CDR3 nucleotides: TGTGCCAGCAGTGATACCCCCGGGACCCAGTACTTC. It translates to CASSDTPGTQYF.

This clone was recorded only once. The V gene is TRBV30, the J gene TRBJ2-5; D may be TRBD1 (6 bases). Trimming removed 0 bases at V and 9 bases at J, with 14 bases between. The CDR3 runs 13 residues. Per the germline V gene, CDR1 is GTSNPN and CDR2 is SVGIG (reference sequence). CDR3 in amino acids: CAWSVQGSAAQYF. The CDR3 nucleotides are TGTGCCTGGAGTGTACAGGGTAGCGCGGCCCAGTACTTC.

The CDR3: CASSKQQGVSSEQYF. DNA of the CDR3: TGCGCCAGCAGTAAACAACAGGGGGTGTCGAGCGAGCAGTACTTC. V gene TRBV10-1 combines with J gene TRBJ2-5, with 8 positions matching TRBD1. The end of the DNA is better explained by TRBJ2-7, so the J call may be wrong. This CDR3 has 15 amino acids. Germline V lookup: CDR1 WNHNN, CDR2 SYGVQD (reference sequence).

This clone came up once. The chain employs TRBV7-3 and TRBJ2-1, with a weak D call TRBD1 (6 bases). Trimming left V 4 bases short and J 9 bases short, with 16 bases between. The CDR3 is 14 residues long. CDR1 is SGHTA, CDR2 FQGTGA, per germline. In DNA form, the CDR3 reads TGTGCCAGCAGCTCCCAAGGGGGATTGAGTGAGCAGTTCTTC. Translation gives CASSSQGGLSEQFF.

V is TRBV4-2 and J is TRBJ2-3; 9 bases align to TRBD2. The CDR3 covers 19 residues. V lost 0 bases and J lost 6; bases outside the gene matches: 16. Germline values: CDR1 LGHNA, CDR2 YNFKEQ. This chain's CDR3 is CASSQDRAGGPTNGDTQYF. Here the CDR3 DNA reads TGTGCCAGCAGCCAAGATCGTGCGGGGGGGCCTACTAACGGGGATACGCAGTATTTT.

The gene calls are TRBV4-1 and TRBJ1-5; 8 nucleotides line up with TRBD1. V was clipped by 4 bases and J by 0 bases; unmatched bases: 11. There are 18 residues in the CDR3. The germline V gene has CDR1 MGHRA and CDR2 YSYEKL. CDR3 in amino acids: CASSRIPGTGHSNQPQHF. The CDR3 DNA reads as TGCGCCAGCAGCCGCATCCCCGGGACAGGTCATAGCAATCAGCCCCAGCATTTT.

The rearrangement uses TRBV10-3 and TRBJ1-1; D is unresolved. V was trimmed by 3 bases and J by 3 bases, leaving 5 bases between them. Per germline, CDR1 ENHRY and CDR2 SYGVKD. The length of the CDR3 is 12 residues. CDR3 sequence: CAISEHYTEAFF. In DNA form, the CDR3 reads TGTGCCATCAGTGAACATTACACTGAAGCTTTCTTT.

This chain's CDR3 is CATGRGFTITEAFF. The CDR3 DNA is TGTGCCACGGGCAGGGGGTTTACTATCACTGAAGCTTTCTTT. J is TRBJ1-1 and V is TRBV28, with TRBD1 matching over 7 bases. With V trimmed by 10 bases and J by 4 bases, 12 bases remained unmatched. The germline V gene has CDR1 MDHEN and CDR2 SYDVKM. The CDR3 runs to 14 residues.

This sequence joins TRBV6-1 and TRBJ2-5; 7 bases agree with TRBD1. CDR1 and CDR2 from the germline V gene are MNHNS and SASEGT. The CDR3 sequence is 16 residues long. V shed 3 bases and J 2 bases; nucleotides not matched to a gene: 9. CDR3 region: CASSDFRQGGQETQYF. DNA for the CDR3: TGTGCCAGCAGTGATTTCCGACAGGGTGGACAAGAGACCCAGTACTTC.

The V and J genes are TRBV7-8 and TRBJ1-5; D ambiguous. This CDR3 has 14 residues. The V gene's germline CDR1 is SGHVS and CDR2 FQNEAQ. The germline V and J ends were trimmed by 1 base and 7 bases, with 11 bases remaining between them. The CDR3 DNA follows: TGTGCCAGCAGCTTAGTCGGGAGGGAACAGCCCCAGCATTTT. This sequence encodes CASSLVGREQPQHF.

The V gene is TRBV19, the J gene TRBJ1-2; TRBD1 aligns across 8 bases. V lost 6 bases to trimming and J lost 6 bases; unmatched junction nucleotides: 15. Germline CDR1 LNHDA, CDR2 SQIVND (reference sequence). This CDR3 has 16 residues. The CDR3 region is CASRPPTTGVENGYTF. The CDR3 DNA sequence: TGTGCCAGTAGGCCCCCCACGACAGGGGTGGAAAATGGCTACACCTTC.

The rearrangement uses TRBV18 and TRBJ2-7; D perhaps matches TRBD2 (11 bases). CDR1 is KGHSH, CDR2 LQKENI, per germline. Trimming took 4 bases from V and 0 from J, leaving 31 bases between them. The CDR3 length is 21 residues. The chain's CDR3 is CASSLSSTGGRLAGTSYEQYF. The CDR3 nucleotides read TGTGCCAGCTCACTTTCTTCGACAGGGGGCCGACTAGCGGGGACCTCCTACGAGCAGTACTTC.

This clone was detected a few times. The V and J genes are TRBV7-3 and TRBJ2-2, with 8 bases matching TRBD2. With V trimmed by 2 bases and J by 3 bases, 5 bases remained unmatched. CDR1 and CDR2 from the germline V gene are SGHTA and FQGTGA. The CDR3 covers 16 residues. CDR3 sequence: CASSLDGGADTGELFF. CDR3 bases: TGTGCCAGCAGCTTAGACGGGGGGGCGGACACCGGGGAGCTGTTTTTT.

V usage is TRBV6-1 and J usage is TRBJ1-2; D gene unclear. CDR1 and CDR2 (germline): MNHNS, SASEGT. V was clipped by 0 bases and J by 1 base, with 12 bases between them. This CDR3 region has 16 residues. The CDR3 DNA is TGTGCCAGCAGTGAAGCAGCGGGCAGAAGTAACTATGGCTACACCTTC. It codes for CASSEAAGRSNYGYTF.

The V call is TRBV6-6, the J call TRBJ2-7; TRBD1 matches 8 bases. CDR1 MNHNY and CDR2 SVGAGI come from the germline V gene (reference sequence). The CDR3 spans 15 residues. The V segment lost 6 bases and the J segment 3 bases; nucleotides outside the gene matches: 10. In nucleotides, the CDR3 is TGTGCCAGCAGGCGACAGGGGCAAAACTACTACGAGCAGTACTTC. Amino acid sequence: CASRRQGQNYYEQYF.